A selection of T cell receptor beta chains follows, all from one sample in a study of Ad26.COV2.S vaccination and SARS-CoV-2 variants. Sequencing used immunoSEQ multiplex PCR; TCRdb keeps in-frame clones, though not all of them. The sample shows roughly 410,000 clones, roughly four fifths of them seen only once. The sample consisted of peripheral blood, taken in a trial of Ad26.COV2.S vaccine versus placebo. The receptors stem from a person aged 18-60 years who received the Ad26.COV2.S COVID-19 vaccine or a placebo. Both conserved end residues are trimmed from each CDR3. The order of the fields is V gene, J gene, CDR3 protein.

V: TRBV9; J: TRBJ1-4; CDR3: ASSVGGANEKLF
V: TRBV2; J: TRBJ1-5; CDR3: ASTAQPNQPQH
V: TRBV4-1; J: TRBJ1-1; CDR3: ASSQGQVGINTEAF
V: TRBV4-3; J: TRBJ1-1; CDR3: ASSQDDRGRPEAF
V: TRBV6-1; J: TRBJ1-3; CDR3: ASSPGTGNTIY
V: TRBV19; J: TRBJ2-1; CDR3: ASALRGGDEQF
V: TRBV28; J: TRBJ2-7; CDR3: ASLRRGGGRYEQY
V: TRBV7-9; J: TRBJ2-3; CDR3: ASSTSSTDTQY
V: TRBV7-2; J: TRBJ1-2; CDR3: ASSLAWGKGYGYT
V: TRBV11-3; J: TRBJ1-2; CDR3: ASSLDQQGYGYT
V: TRBV19; J: TRBJ2-3; CDR3: ASSLPGDTQY
V: TRBV11-3; J: TRBJ2-3; CDR3: ASSLDGGGSSSTDTQY
V: TRBV24-1; J: TRBJ2-1; CDR3: ATSETGLAVAYNEQF
V: TRBV18; J: TRBJ2-7; CDR3: ASSPRDSSYEQY
V: TRBV18; J: TRBJ1-4; CDR3: ASRHATNEKLF
V: TRBV2; J: TRBJ1-6; CDR3: ASSRTGYNSPLH
V: TRBV6-5; J: TRBJ2-7; CDR3: ATTLGSYEQY
V: TRBV2; J: TRBJ1-1; CDR3: ASTQQGLNTEAF
V: TRBV7-2; J: TRBJ1-3; CDR3: ASSLEGQGRNTIY
V: TRBV7-9; J: TRBJ1-4; CDR3: ASSRGQSEKLF
V: TRBV29-1; J: TRBJ1-1; CDR3: SVEGGNTEAF
V: TRBV7-3; J: TRBJ1-1; CDR3: ASSLTWQGQAF
V: TRBV27; J: TRBJ1-5; CDR3: ASSPYITRDRGGQPQH
V: TRBV4-3; J: TRBJ1-1; CDR3: ASSHTGPTTEAF
V: TRBV21-1; J: TRBJ1-2; CDR3: ANGTGYGYT
V: TRBV6-4; J: TRBJ1-1; CDR3: ASRGNTEAF
V: TRBV6-2/TRBV6-3; J: TRBJ2-3; CDR3: ASSYQKGAITDTQY
V: TRBV10-3; J: TRBJ2-7; CDR3: AISDGQRDEQY
V: TRBV5-1; J: TRBJ2-3; CDR3: ASAHSGGSPTDTQY
V: TRBV6-5; J: TRBJ1-3; CDR3: ASSYRGAGNTIY
V: TRBV30; J: TRBJ1-1; CDR3: AWSTGQYLNTEAF
V: TRBV19; J: TRBJ1-1; CDR3: ASSAGLLTEAF
V: TRBV12-3/TRBV12-4; J: TRBJ2-1; CDR3: ASRTGGHEQF
V: TRBV7-2; J: TRBJ1-6; CDR3: ASSAYVGAGNSPLH
V: TRBV7-6; J: TRBJ2-7; CDR3: ASSLGRLAAYEQY
V: TRBV4-1; J: TRBJ1-2; CDR3: ASSHASDLPQEDGYT
V: TRBV5-1; J: TRBJ1-1; CDR3: ASSAGDEGTEAF
V: TRBV2; J: TRBJ2-7; CDR3: ASRGGVARYEQY
V: TRBV5-5; J: TRBJ2-3; CDR3: ASHPHRTDTQY
V: TRBV11-2; J: TRBJ2-1; CDR3: ASSHGTADNEQF
V: TRBV14; J: TRBJ1-2; CDR3: ASSFGRSPNYGYT
V: TRBV7-2; J: TRBJ1-2; CDR3: ASSSLEGRYGYT
V: TRBV2; J: TRBJ2-3; CDR3: ASSRRLVPDTQY
V: TRBV18; J: TRBJ2-7; CDR3: ASSPLDSSYEQY
V: TRBV24-1; J: TRBJ2-3; CDR3: ATSGGKITTDTQY
V: TRBV5-1; J: TRBJ1-3; CDR3: ASTDTSSGNTIY
V: TRBV18; J: TRBJ1-2; CDR3: ASSWGQGEFGKYGYT
V: TRBV4-3; J: TRBJ1-5; CDR3: ASSQDRYSNQPQH
V: TRBV27; J: TRBJ2-7; CDR3: ASSWRGSYEQY
V: TRBV5-1; J: TRBJ1-1; CDR3: ASSLVSGGTNTEAF
V: TRBV4-2; J: TRBJ2-5; CDR3: ASSPGTWFQETQY
V: TRBV7-2; J: TRBJ2-6; CDR3: ASSPGGTLTSGANVLT
V: TRBV11-2; J: TRBJ2-1; CDR3: ASSSRGSSYNEQF
V: TRBV23-1; J: TRBJ1-1; CDR3: ASSQFGSEAF
V: TRBV24-1; J: TRBJ1-5; CDR3: ATSPRGLSGNQPQH
V: TRBV6-6; J: TRBJ2-7; CDR3: ASRLPAGGLYEQY
V: TRBV7-2; J: TRBJ2-2; CDR3: ASSLYVQASTGELF
V: TRBV30; J: TRBJ1-1; CDR3: AWSVWDTEAF